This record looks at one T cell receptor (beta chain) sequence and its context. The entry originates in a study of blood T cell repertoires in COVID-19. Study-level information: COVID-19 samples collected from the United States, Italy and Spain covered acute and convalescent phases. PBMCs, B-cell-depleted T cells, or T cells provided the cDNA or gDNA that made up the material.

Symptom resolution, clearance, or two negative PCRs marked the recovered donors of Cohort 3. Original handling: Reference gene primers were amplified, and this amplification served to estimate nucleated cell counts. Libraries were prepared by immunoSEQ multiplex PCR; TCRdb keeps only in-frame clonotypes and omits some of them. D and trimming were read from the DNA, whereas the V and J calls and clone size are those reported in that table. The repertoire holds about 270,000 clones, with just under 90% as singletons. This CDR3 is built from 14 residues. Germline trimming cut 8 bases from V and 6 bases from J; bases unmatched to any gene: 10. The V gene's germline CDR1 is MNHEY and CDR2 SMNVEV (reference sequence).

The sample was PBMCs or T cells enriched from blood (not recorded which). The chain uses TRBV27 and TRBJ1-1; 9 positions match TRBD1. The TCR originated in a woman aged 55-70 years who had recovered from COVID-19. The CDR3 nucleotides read TGTGCCAGCCGGTGGGACAGGGCGGACCCTGAAGCTTTCTTT. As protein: CASRWDRADPEAFF.